Listed below are T cell receptor beta chains from one sample, sequenced in a study of post-analysis software for immune sequencing data. TCRdb recomputed calls from the PCR reads with MiXCR, one row per CDR3 protein. The data hold 750,000 to 900,000 distinct CDR3 sequences, with about 43% observed a single time. What was sequenced was blood. The receptors were sampled from a girl aged 10-17 years with multiple sclerosis. Both conserved end residues are trimmed from each CDR3. The order of the fields is V gene, J gene, CDR3 protein.

V: TRBV7-2; J: TRBJ2-7; CDR3: ASSLSPVGRGEQY
V: TRBV12-3/TRBV12-4; J: TRBJ1-2; CDR3: ASSLATVTGYT
V: TRBV7-2; J: TRBJ1-4; CDR3: ASSFPATGQNEKLF
V: TRBV7-8; J: TRBJ1-5; CDR3: ASSLEFGLSQGQPQH
V: TRBV5-8; J: TRBJ2-5; CDR3: ASSLGQGPRSQY
V: TRBV11-2; J: TRBJ1-2; CDR3: ASSSTGNYGYT
V: TRBV10-2; J: TRBJ2-6; CDR3: ASSEGLHSGTNVLT
V: TRBV5-6; J: TRBJ1-5; CDR3: ASSLGQGYNQPQH
V: TRBV27; J: TRBJ2-1; CDR3: ASSPSSGSPPYNEQF
V: TRBV4-1; J: TRBJ2-3; CDR3: ASSQGQVWNTRY
V: TRBV20-1; J: TRBJ2-1; CDR3: SASGRASNEQF
V: TRBV24-1; J: TRBJ2-3; CDR3: ATSPGLAVDTQY
V: TRBV7-2; J: TRBJ2-5; CDR3: ASSLAGGSRGETQY
V: TRBV20-1; J: TRBJ1-1; CDR3: SAKLASGMNTEAF
V: TRBV27; J: TRBJ2-7; CDR3: ASSWLSGRTSGRAYEQY
V: TRBV2; J: TRBJ1-2; CDR3: ASSGEGLSGYT
V: TRBV12-3/TRBV12-4; J: TRBJ1-1; CDR3: ASSRAQGTEAF
V: TRBV20-1; J: TRBJ1-5; CDR3: SARPQPADSNQPQH
V: TRBV29-1; J: TRBJ2-3; CDR3: SVELGTQY
V: TRBV7-2; J: TRBJ2-7; CDR3: ASSFWRPEGTYEQY